The source of this T cell receptor beta chain is a study of blood T cell repertoires in COVID-19. Method: immunoSEQ multiplex PCR; TCRdb's copy keeps in-frame clones and lacks some. Counted here are 150,000 to 200,000 clones, over 70% occurring once; the ten biggest clones make up 13%. Self-reported history from a screening survey and questionnaire set each donor's cohort. J lost 4 bases, V lost 5 bases, and 6 bases had no gene match. Germline CDR1 reads LGHDT; CDR2 reads YNNKEL (reference sequence). The CDR3 totals 15 residues. The chain carries TRBV3-1 (or the pseudogene TRBV3-2) and TRBJ1-4; TRBD1 aligns across 8 bases. The sample taken for sequencing was PBMCs or T cells enriched from blood (not recorded which). This receptor was taken from a woman aged 55 to 70 who had recovered from COVID-19. CDR3 coding DNA: TGTGCCAGCAGCTATGACAGGGGAGGTAATGAAAAACTGTTTTTT. Its protein product is CASSYDRGGNEKLFF.